This TCR beta chain is from a study of blood T cell repertoires in COVID-19. During active infection, Seattle patients enrolled and were then monitored through disease. Profiled with immunoSEQ multiplex PCR; TCRdb holds only in-frame clones, not every one. Of 210,000 or so clones in the sample, around 80% were seen once. CDR3 length: 12 residues. V lost 5 bases to trimming and J lost 8 bases, with 12 bases between them. Germline V gives CDR1 MNHNS, CDR2 SASEGT. The clonotype comes from a woman between 25 and 40 years old with COVID-19, enrolled during active disease. The sequenced sample was peripheral blood. The J gene is TRBJ1-1, the V gene TRBV6-1, with D possibly TRBD1 on 6 matching bases. CDR3 sequence reads: CASSLTGFEAFF. The DNA for the CDR3 is TGTGCCAGCAGTCTGACAGGATTCGAAGCTTTCTTT.